The TCR beta chain described here comes from a study of T-cell memory formation after mild COVID-19. Overall study context: Clustering of TCRs was largely donor specific.

J gave up 5 bases and V 5 bases, and 7 bases lay outside the gene matches. The length of the CDR3 is 15 residues. Germline values: CDR1 SSHAT, CDR2 FNYEAQ (reference sequence). Study results and caveats: Of the contracting clones, CD4+ ones lay mainly in CM and EM, and CD8+ ones in EMRA. Clones contracting day 15 to 85 were balanced CD4/CD8; later expanders leaned CD4+. Second-wave clones with a day 37 peak had unconfirmed SARS-CoV-2 specificity.

TCRdb re-derived calls from the 5' RACE reads in MiXCR, one entry per CDR3 protein. Of 400,000 to 500,000 distinct CDR3 sequences in the sample, 20% were seen once. Comments on this clonotype: Its specificity is not known.

The chain uses TRBV7-7 and TRBJ2-5, with 11 bases lining up with TRBD2. This sequence was found in an adult woman who had mild COVID-19 (a few samples of this study predate the infection). Cell type and time point are not known. The specimen was PBMCs or a T cell subset sorted from them (not recorded which). The CDR3: CASSQGLADLETQYF. The CDR3 bases are TGTGCCAGCAGCCAGGGACTAGCGGACCTGGAGACCCAGTACTTC.